What follows describes a single T cell receptor (beta chain). Antigen: not known. The CDR3 is 15 amino acids. CDR1 is MNHEY, CDR2 SMNVEV, per germline (reference sequence). V was trimmed by 8 bases and J by 0 bases, leaving 14 bases between them. PCR used 60 Vbeta primers and 13 Jbeta primers. Libraries were prepared by immunoSEQ multiplex PCR; TCRdb keeps only in-frame clonotypes and omits some of them. Of over 100,000 clones in the sample, roughly 68% were seen once. This entry is derived from a study of cytomegalovirus exposure and HLA in healthy donors. Study-level background: Among the 398 genotyped donors, less than 85% were placed in the Caucasian-associated ancestry cluster. General study points: Earlier findings revealed that most TCR beta V segments proved productive either about 87% or about 30% of the time. A later look showed TCR association rates differing by HLA locus, highest for DRB1 and lowest for HLA-C. Accurate prediction of HLA-A and HLA-B alleles (for most subjects) was reportedly achieved from TCR beta sequences.

The rearrangement links TRBV27 to TRBJ2-1; possibly TRBD2 for D (6 bases). Sequencing was performed on PBMCs. This TCR came from a man aged 25 to 45 in good health and CMV-seropositive. Written as DNA, the CDR3 is TGTGCCAGCCGTTCGGGACTCAGCTCCTACAATGAGCAGTTCTTC. The encoded protein is CASRSGLSSYNEQFF.